One sample yielded the 20 T cell receptor beta chains listed below, sequenced in a study of blood T cell repertoires in COVID-19. Data came from immunoSEQ multiplex PCR; TCRdb stores just in-frame clones and leaves some out. The repertoire holds some 340,000 clones, with 85% as singletons. The sample was peripheral blood. These receptor sequences come from a woman between 18 and 29 years old with acute or convalescent COVID-19.

This clone was seen just once. The J gene is TRBJ1-3, the V gene TRBV9, with 9 bases fitting TRBD1. This CDR3 has 15 amino acids. The junction had 5 bases not matched to a gene; V was cut back by 4 bases and J by 3 bases. Germline CDR1 is SGDLS and CDR2 is YYNGEE. The CDR3 bases are TGTGCCAGCAGCCTACAGGGGGCTTATGGAAACACCATATATTTT. Translated, it gives CASSLQGAYGNTIYF.

CDR3 nucleotides: TGTGCCAGCAGCCTCGGACAGGGGGCGACTGAAGCTTTCTTT. It encodes CASSLGQGATEAFF. J is TRBJ1-1 and V is TRBV5-6; 11 nucleotides line up with TRBD1. V shed 4 bases, J shed 5 bases, and the junction held 4 bases outside the gene matches. The CDR3 contains 14 residues. Germline loops: CDR1 SGHDT, CDR2 YYEEEE.

V is TRBV7-3 and J is TRBJ2-3, with D possibly TRBD2 on 6 matching bases. This CDR3 region has 15 residues. Trimming pared 6 bases from V and 0 bases from J, leaving 13 bases between. Germline V gene lookup returns CDR1 SGHTA and CDR2 FQGTGA. The CDR3 nucleotides read TGTGCCAGCAGTAGCGGTGGGTACAGCACAGATACGCAGTATTTT. This gives the protein CASSSGGYSTDTQYF.

The V and J genes are TRBV5-4 and TRBJ1-2, with D perhaps matching TRBD1 (5 bases). The germline V and J ends were trimmed by 1 base and 4 bases, with 20 bases remaining between them. Germline assignment: CDR1 SGHNT and CDR2 YYREEE (reference sequence). This CDR3 has 17 amino acids. CDR3: CASSLLMLDKLFYGYTF. Written as DNA, the CDR3 is TGTGCCAGCAGCTTGTTAATGTTGGACAAATTATTCTATGGCTACACCTTC.

This clone was recorded only once. V usage is TRBV6-5 and J usage is TRBJ2-3; TRBD2 matches at 14 bases. J gave up 6 bases and V 9 bases, and 5 bases lay outside the gene matches. Germline V gene data show CDR1 as MNHEY and CDR2 as SVGAGI. The CDR3 is 14 amino acids. CDR3 DNA sequence: TGTGCCAGTAGACTAGCGGGGGGGCGGGATACGCAGTATTTT. Translating it yields CASRLAGGRDTQYF.

The J gene is TRBJ1-1, the V gene TRBV28; no clear D gene. CDR1 and CDR2 (germline): MDHEN, SYDVKM. CDR3 length: 13 residues. Trimming shortened V by 3 bases and J by 8 bases, and 13 bases separated the two germline ends. This chain's CDR3 is CASSLVLVREAFF. CDR3 DNA sequence: TGTGCCAGCAGTTTGGTCCTTGTACGGGAAGCTTTCTTT.

This clone came up a few times. This rearrangement joins TRBV7-3 to TRBJ1-6; 10 bases map to TRBD1. After removal of 2 bases from V and 10 bases from J, the junction contained 8 bases not matched to a gene. Looked up from germline, CDR1 is SGHTA and CDR2 is FQGTGA. This CDR3 spans 16 amino acids. The CDR3 sequence: CASSLGGTGEGSPLHF. The CDR3 bases are TGTGCCAGCAGCTTAGGAGGGACAGGGGAGGGATCACCCCTCCACTTT.

The V gene is TRBV5-5, the J gene TRBJ1-1, with D perhaps matching TRBD1 (6 bases). Germline V gives CDR1 SGHKS, CDR2 YYEKEE (reference sequence). The CDR3 has 14 residues. V gave up 6 bases and J gave up 0 bases, with 12 bases separating them. CDR3: CASNLGGLNTEAFF. DNA of the CDR3: TGTGCCAGCAACCTGGGGGGGCTGAACACTGAAGCTTTCTTT.

J is TRBJ1-3 and V is TRBV19; weak D call: TRBD1 (5 bases). V dropped 7 bases and J dropped 0 bases, with 13 bases sitting between them. CDR3 size: 15 residues. Germline-derived CDR1 and CDR2 are LNHDA and SQIVND (reference sequence). The CDR3 is CASTYRIHSGNTIYF. DNA for the CDR3: TGTGCCAGTACTTACAGGATTCACTCTGGAAACACCATATATTTT. Complete variable domain (other parts from reference TRBV19 and TRBJ1-3): DGGITQSPKYLFRKEGQNVTLSCEQNLNHDAMYWYRQDPGQGLRLIYYSQIVNDFQKGDIAEGYSVSREKKESFPLTVTSAQKNPTAFYLCASTYRIHSGNTIYFGEGSWLTVV.

This clone was recorded once. The chain joins TRBV7-9 to TRBJ2-7; tentative D call: TRBD2 (5 bases). The CDR3 covers 14 residues. CDR1 and CDR2 from the germline V gene are SEHNR and FQNEAQ (reference sequence). V lost 7 bases to trimming and J lost 4 bases, with 17 bases between them. The CDR3 loop is CASTPGYQIYEQYF. CDR3 DNA: TGTGCCAGCACCCCGGGATATCAAATTTACGAGCAGTACTTC.

In its sample, this clone was seen once. The chain is built from TRBV9 and TRBJ2-1; 10 nucleotides agree with TRBD2. Trimming at V came to 3 bases and at J to 16 bases, leaving 13 bases not matched to a gene. This CDR3 is built from 14 residues. Germline V gene lookup returns CDR1 SGDLS and CDR2 YYNGEE. This CDR3 reads CASSEKLAGLSLFF. The DNA for the CDR3 is TGTGCCAGCAGCGAAAAACTAGCGGGGCTTTCTCTATTCTTC.

A few counts support this clone. The chain links TRBV29-1 to TRBJ2-1; D possibly corresponds to TRBD2 (6 bases). V was clipped by 0 bases and J by 1 base, with 16 bases between them. This CDR3 comprises 17 residues. The germline V gene has CDR1 SQVTM and CDR2 ANQGSEA. The CDR3 loop is CSVEDKRRVVSYNEQFF. CDR3 in DNA: TGCAGCGTTGAAGATAAACGGAGGGTAGTATCCTACAATGAGCAGTTCTTC.

There are a few counts of this clone. V is TRBV6-5 and J is TRBJ2-7; D gene unclear. Germline V gene sequence: CDR1 MNHEY, CDR2 SVGAGI. V lost 8 bases and J lost 2, with 16 bases in between. This CDR3 spans 14 amino acids. This CDR3 reads CASSPAIVPYEQYF. CDR3 nucleotides: TGTGCCAGCTCCCCTGCGATCGTCCCCTACGAGCAGTACTTC.

This clone was counted a single time. The chain couples TRBV19 to TRBJ1-3; TRBD1 aligns across 7 bases. Trimming removed 6 bases from V and 0 bases from J; junction bases left unmatched: 8. The CDR3 runs 16 residues. The V gene's germline CDR1 is LNHDA and CDR2 SQIVND (reference sequence). The CDR3 DNA reads TGTGCCAGTAGCTCAAACAGGGGAGACTCTGGAAACACCATATATTTT. Protein sequence: CASSSNRGDSGNTIYF.

The chain combines TRBV2 with TRBJ1-5; D unclear. The CDR3 runs to 17 residues. V shed 6 bases and J shed 0 bases, with 18 bases lying between them. CDR1 is SNHLY and CDR2 is FYNNEI in the germline V gene. The CDR3 region is CASRAEFGGYSNQPQHF. The CDR3 bases are TGTGCCAGCAGAGCCGAATTCGGCGGCTATAGCAATCAGCCCCAGCATTTT. The complete variable domain, with remaining parts taken from reference TRBV2 and TRBJ1-5, reads EPEVTQTPSHQVTQMGQEVILRCVPISNHLYFYWYRQILGQKVEFLVSFYNNEISEKSEIFDDQFSVERPDGSNFTLKIRSTKLEDSAMYFCASRAEFGGYSNQPQHFGDGTRLSIL.

The V gene is TRBV19, the J gene TRBJ1-1; 8 nucleotides align to TRBD1. This CDR3 contains 15 residues. Per germline, CDR1 LNHDA and CDR2 SQIVND (reference sequence). V was clipped by 3 bases and J by 7 bases; unmatched bases: 10. CDR3 loop: CASSITARGQGEAFF. CDR3 bases: TGTGCCAGTAGTATTACTGCCAGGGGGCAGGGTGAAGCTTTCTTT. The full variable domain, in which reference TRBV19 and TRBJ1-1 provide the parts outside the CDR3, is DGGITQSPKYLFRKEGQNVTLSCEQNLNHDAMYWYRQDPGQGLRLIYYSQIVNDFQKGDIAEGYSVSREKKESFPLTVTSAQKNPTAFYLCASSITARGQGEAFFGQGTRLTVV.

The CDR3: CASSSAVGNTIYF. CDR3 DNA: TGCGCCAGCAGCTCGGCGGTTGGAAACACCATATATTTT. This chain connects TRBV5-1 to TRBJ1-3; D unclear. The CDR3 is 13 residues long. Trimming took off 3 bases at V and 3 bases at J, with 7 bases between the two ends. CDR1 SGHRS and CDR2 YFSETQ come from the germline V gene.

V is TRBV5-1 and J is TRBJ2-7, with a weak D call TRBD1 (9 bases). V was shortened by 4 bases and J by 4 bases, with 18 bases between the two germline ends. Germline V gene lookup returns CDR1 SGHRS and CDR2 YFSETQ. This CDR3 has 15 amino acids. The CDR3 DNA follows: TGCGCCAGCAGCCGGGGGGGACAGGGTCTGTACGAGCAGTACTTC. It yields the protein CASSRGGQGLYEQYF.

The V gene is TRBV28, the J gene TRBJ1-2; D is unresolved. V was cut by 8 bases and J by 3 bases, with 13 bases left in between. This CDR3 spans 13 amino acids. The germline CDR1 and CDR2 sequences are MDHEN and SYDVKM. The CDR3: CASGRQDHYGYTF. For the CDR3, the DNA is TGTGCCAGCGGCAGACAAGATCACTATGGCTACACCTTC.

This clone was detected a few times. The chain carries TRBV24-1 and TRBJ1-6; the match to TRBD1 covers 8 bases. This CDR3 is 16 amino acids long. CDR1 and CDR2 from the germline V gene are KGHDR and SFDVKD. The J segment lost 6 bases and the V segment lost 1 base, leaving 4 bases of the junction unmatched. The CDR3 DNA sequence: TGTGCCACCAGTGATTTAGGGACAGGAGCTAATTCACCCCTCCACTTT. It specifies CATSDLGTGANSPLHF.